These 2 T cell receptor beta chains originate from one sample sequenced in a study of human T cells and chemical hapten exposure (dated by TCRdb to 2020 to 2023). This specimen's time point label, per the study, means: pre-sensitization, week 0. The label giving this sample's treatment or condition can be read as: therapeutic diphenylcyclopropenone sensitization with weekly scalp DPC. Library preparation was by RACE. TCRdb lists the instrument as NextSeq 500. The public reads were quality trimmed at Q25 with fastp and then assembled into clones with MiXCR by TCRdb, keeping productive beta chains. Every CDR3 protein is listed once, alongside the most common genes and DNA of its rows. The sample table contains about 87,000 distinct CDR3 sequences; only one count was recorded for roughly 8.8% of them. More than 3% of the sample comes from the top ten. The sequencing used whole blood, collected in connection with sensitization to the hapten diphenylcyclopropenone (DPC). These receptors came from a woman in her 40s with alopecia areata. Some clones in this sample may be carry-over from other donors' samples.

This clonotype was detected many times. The chain carries TRBV7-9 and TRBJ1-2, with a tentative D call TRBD1 (6 bases). Germline V gene data show CDR1 as SEHNR and CDR2 as FQNEAQ (reference sequence). This CDR3 contains 17 residues. The V end lost 2 bases, the J end lost 0 bases, and 16 bases lay between the germline ends. Here the CDR3 reads CASSLLQGASTNYGYTF. CDR3 nucleotide sequence: TGTGCCAGCAGCTTACTACAGGGAGCCTCTACTAACTATGGCTACACCTTC.

A note on this clonotype: This sequence may be a read error, since a much larger clone differs from it by one base. The CDR3 nucleotides read TGTGCCAGCTTAAGGCAATCAGGGACTGAAGCTTACTTT. Protein product: CASLRQSGTEAYF. The rearrangement links TRBV18 to TRBJ1-1; tentative D call: TRBD1 (5 bases). CDR3 length: 13 amino acids. Germline assignment: CDR1 KGHSH and CDR2 LQKENI.